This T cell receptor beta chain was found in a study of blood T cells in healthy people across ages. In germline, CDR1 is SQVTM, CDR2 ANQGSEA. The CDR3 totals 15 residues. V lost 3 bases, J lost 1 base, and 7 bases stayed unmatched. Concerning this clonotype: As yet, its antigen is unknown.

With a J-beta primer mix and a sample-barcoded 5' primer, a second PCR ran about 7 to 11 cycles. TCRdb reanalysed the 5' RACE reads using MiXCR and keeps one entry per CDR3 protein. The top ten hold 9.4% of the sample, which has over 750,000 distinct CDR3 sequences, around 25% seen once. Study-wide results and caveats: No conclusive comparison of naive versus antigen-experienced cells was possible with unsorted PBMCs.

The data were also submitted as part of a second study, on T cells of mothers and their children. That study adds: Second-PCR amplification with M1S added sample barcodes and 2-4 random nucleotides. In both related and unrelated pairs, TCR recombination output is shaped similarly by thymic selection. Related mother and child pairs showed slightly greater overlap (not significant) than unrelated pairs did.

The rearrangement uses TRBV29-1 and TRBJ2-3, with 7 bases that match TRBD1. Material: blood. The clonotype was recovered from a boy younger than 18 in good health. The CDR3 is CSVDRDSERTDTQYF. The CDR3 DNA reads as TGCAGCGTTGACCGGGACAGCGAACGCACAGATACGCAGTATTTT.